This section outlines one TCR beta chain sequence together with its context. What it recognizes is unknown. The data stem from a study of STAT3 mutations in large granular lymphocyte leukemia. TCRdb's table, derived via immunoSEQ multiplex PCR, lists solely in-frame clones and lacks some. The sample holds roughly 30,000 clones; over 65% are singletons and the top ten take 30%. Overall study findings and caveats: Every T-cell large granular lymphocyte leukemia patient had at least one immunodominant TCR beta clonotype.

The CDR3 extends over 13 amino acids. Germline CDR1 and CDR2: SGHRS and YFSETQ. V lost 7 bases, J lost 2 bases, and 2 bases stayed unmatched. Sequencing was performed on peripheral blood mononuclear cells. The receptor comes from a woman between 45 and 60 years old with T-cell large granular lymphocyte leukemia. Some clones in this sample may be carry-over from other donors' samples. This chain joins TRBV5-1 and TRBJ2-3; 9 bases are a match to TRBD1. The CDR3, as DNA: TGCGCCAGCGGGACAGGGACCACAGATACGCAGTATTTT. Translation: CASGTGTTDTQYF.